The 9 T cell receptor beta chains reported below all come from one sample, sequenced in a study of blood T cells in healthy people across ages. PCR was performed a second time for about 6 to 12 cycles using a sample-barcoded 5' primer and a J-beta primer mix. TCRdb reprocessed the 5' RACE reads with MiXCR, giving one entry per CDR3 protein. The data show 1.8 million or so distinct CDR3 sequences, 35% to 50% seen once. The material sequenced was blood. The receptor set was obtained from a human donor in good health.

This clonotype was recorded once. This rearrangement joins TRBV5-6 to TRBJ1-6; tentatively, D is TRBD1 (5 bases). V lost 4 bases and J 8 bases, leaving 13 bases between the germline ends. Germline V gives CDR1 SGHDT, CDR2 YYEEEE. The length of the CDR3 is 14 residues. The CDR3 nucleotides are TGTGCCAGCAGCCCACCAGGGAGTTATTCACCCCTCCACTTT. It is translated as CASSPPGSYSPLHF.

This clonotype was counted between two and nine times. One junction end does not reproduce the germline sequence, and a read error may be involved. This chain links TRBV7-3 with TRBJ1-6; D gene uncertain. The CDR3 runs to 15 residues. The germline V gene has CDR1 SGHTA and CDR2 FQGTGA. The CDR3 coding sequence is TGTGCCAGCAGCCTCCTGGGCTCCTATAATTCGCCCCTCCACTTT. It specifies CASSLLGSYNSPLHF.

The sample holds a few counts of this clonotype. V is TRBV4-1 and J is TRBJ2-7; 7 bases match TRBD1. Looked up from germline, CDR1 is MGHRA and CDR2 is YSYEKL. The CDR3 is 15 residues long. After removal of 1 base from V and 0 bases from J, the junction contained 3 bases not matched to a gene. CDR3 sequence (DNA): TGCGCCAGCAGCCAAGTTGAGGGGGCCTCCTACGAGCAGTACTTC. Translation gives CASSQVEGASYEQYF.

V usage is TRBV5-1 and J usage is TRBJ2-7, with a possible D match to TRBD1 (5 bases). Germline-derived CDR1 and CDR2 are SGHRS and YFSETQ. The V and J ends lost 0 bases and 6 bases respectively, with 10 bases between them. This CDR3 spans 13 amino acids. The CDR3 DNA sequence: TGCGCCAGCAGCTTGGACAGGTCGGGCGAGCAGTACTTC. Protein: CASSLDRSGEQYF.

The sample holds a few counts of this clonotype. The chain couples TRBV20-1 to TRBJ2-4, with 8 nucleotides matching TRBD1. The germline CDR1 and CDR2 sequences are DFQATT and SNEGSKA (reference sequence). CDR3 length: 15 residues. The trim removed 2 bases at V and 0 bases at J, leaving 3 bases unmatched. CDR3 residues: CSARQDRGAKNIQYF. For the CDR3, the DNA is TGCAGTGCTAGACAAGACAGGGGAGCCAAAAACATTCAGTACTTC.

This clonotype was seen a few times. This chain connects TRBV6-2 or TRBV6-3 to TRBJ2-7; D call uncertain. Looked up from germline, CDR1 is MNHEY and CDR2 is SVGEGT. The CDR3 is made up of 17 amino acids. Between the trimmed V and J ends, which lost 4 bases and 0 bases, there was a span of 19 bases. CDR3 nucleotide sequence: TGTGCCAGCAGTTCCCATCTCTTCCGGACGAGCTCCTACGAGCAGTACTTC. Translating gives CASSSHLFRTSSYEQYF.

The rearrangement joins TRBV27 to TRBJ2-4; D not resolved. Per germline, CDR1 MNHEY and CDR2 SMNVEV (reference sequence). V lost 4 bases to trimming and J lost 0 bases, with 10 bases between them. This CDR3 comprises 15 residues. CDR3 nucleotide sequence: TGTGCCAGCAGTTCATGGGCCATAGCCAAAAACATTCAGTACTTC. Its translation: CASSSWAIAKNIQYF.

This clonotype has more than one count but fewer than ten. V usage is TRBV5-1 and J usage is TRBJ2-4; D possibly matches TRBD1 or TRBD2 (6 bases each). Germline CDR1 SGHRS, CDR2 YFSETQ. The CDR3 spans 16 residues. Trimming cost V 3 bases and J 3 bases, with 16 bases left between them. The CDR3 sequence: CASSWGDISGKNIQYF. The CDR3 DNA reads as TGCGCCAGCAGCTGGGGGGACATCTCGGGCAAAAACATTCAGTACTTC.

This clonotype was seen a few times. The chain employs TRBV7-3 and TRBJ2-1, with D possibly being TRBD2 (7 bases). V shed 2 bases and J shed 9 bases, with 17 bases lying between them. CDR3 length: 15 residues. The germline V gene has CDR1 SGHTA and CDR2 FQGTGA. The CDR3 DNA follows: TGTGCCAGCAGCTTAGGACTAGGAGGGGGTGGTGAGCAGTTCTTC. It yields the protein CASSLGLGGGGEQFF.